This T cell receptor beta chain originates from a study of blood T cell repertoires in COVID-19. Overall study context: There were acute and convalescent COVID-19 samples, and they came from the United States, Italy and Spain. PBMCs, B-cell-depleted T cells, or T cells provided the cDNA or gDNA that made up the material.

Original processing methods: Scientists estimated how many nucleated cells there were by amplifying reference gene primers. Sequencing used immunoSEQ multiplex PCR; TCRdb keeps in-frame clones, though not all of them. That table is the source of V, J and clone size, and D and trimming were worked out from the DNA. The data show under 300,000 clones, approximately 83% seen once. This CDR3 has 13 residues. Germline CDR1 ENHRY, CDR2 SYGVKD. V was pared by 0 bases and J by 10 bases, with 12 bases between. The sequence was collected from a woman between 65 and 79 years old with acute or convalescent COVID-19. Sequenced: peripheral blood. The V call is TRBV10-3, the J call TRBJ1-1; maybe TRBD1 (6 bases). The CDR3 protein is CAISESTGLGAFF. As DNA, the CDR3 is TGTGCCATCAGTGAGTCGACAGGTTTGGGAGCTTTCTTT.